This note documents a single T cell receptor beta chain sequence. Each CDR3 protein is one row after TCRdb ran MiXCR on the 5' RACE reads. The sample shows 1.5 million or so distinct CDR3 sequences, around 29% of them seen only once. The CDR3 runs 15 residues. CDR1 MNHEY and CDR2 SMNVEV come from the germline V gene (reference sequence). The sample belongs to a study of identical twins. This TCR was sampled from a newborn girl in good health. V is TRBV27 and J is TRBJ2-5, with 11 bases lining up with TRBD2. The tail of the sequence fits TRBJ2-7 better, so the J call may be wrong. Sequenced input: cord blood. This CDR3 reads CASRPLAGGLYEQYF. CDR3 DNA: TGTGCCAGCAGACCTCTAGCGGGGGGCCTCTACGAGCAGTACTTC.